The 17 T cell receptor beta chains given below trace back to one sample, sequenced in a study of cytomegalovirus exposure and HLA in healthy donors. The study ran its PCR with 60 Vbeta and 13 Jbeta primers. Generated by immunoSEQ multiplex PCR, the TCRdb table keeps only in-frame clones and is missing some. The table has 160,000 or so clones, 75% to 85% seen once. The source material was PBMCs. The source of these receptors is a man between 25 and 39 years old in good health and CMV-seronegative.

The table lists this clone with a count of one. The chain has TRBV5-1 and TRBJ1-5; TRBD1 matches 9 bases. Trimming at V came to 4 bases and at J to 5 bases, leaving 7 bases not matched to a gene. The germline gives CDR1 SGHRS, CDR2 YFSETQ. There are 15 residues in the CDR3. The DNA for the CDR3 is TGCGCCAGCAGCATAGGGACAGGGAGGTATCAGCCCCAGCATTTT. Protein sequence: CASSIGTGRYQPQHF.

J is TRBJ2-3 and V is TRBV18, with TRBD2 identical over 12 bases. Germline loops: CDR1 KGHSH, CDR2 LQKENI. V shed 6 bases and J 4 bases; nucleotides not matched to a gene: 8. CDR3 length equals 16 residues. The CDR3 nucleotides read TGTGCCAGCTCGCCTCTAGCGGGGGGGCCGTCAGATACGCAGTATTTT. Translating gives CASSPLAGGPSDTQYF.

The rearrangement joins TRBV14 to TRBJ2-3; D unresolved. Trimming pared 0 bases from V and 2 bases from J, leaving 6 bases between. CDR1 and CDR2 (germline): SGHDN, FVKESK. This CDR3 region has 14 residues. The DNA for the CDR3 is TGTGCCAGCAGCCAAGATTGGGCCACAGATACGCAGTATTTT. Translating it yields CASSQDWATDTQYF.

This chain joins TRBV19 and TRBJ1-1; no clear D gene. The CDR3 sequence is 11 residues long. Trimming pared 3 bases from V and 6 bases from J, leaving 5 bases between. Looked up from germline, CDR1 is LNHDA and CDR2 is SQIVND (reference sequence). CDR3 coding DNA: TGTGCCAGTAGTATGAGGGCTGAAGCTTTCTTT. Protein: CASSMRAEAFF.

The sample holds a few counts of this clone. The V gene is TRBV19, the J gene TRBJ1-2; a weak D match, TRBD1 (5 bases). Trimming pared 2 bases from V and 4 bases from J, leaving 14 bases between. The CDR3 runs to 15 residues. Germline assignment: CDR1 LNHDA and CDR2 SQIVND (reference sequence). The CDR3 DNA follows: TGTGCCAGTAGTATATACTCCGGGCAGGGCTATGGCTACACCTTC. It encodes CASSIYSGQGYGYTF.

This chain joins TRBV27 and TRBJ1-2; the D is unclear. CDR1 MNHEY and CDR2 SMNVEV come from the germline V gene (reference sequence). Trimming stripped 5 bases from V and 3 bases from J, with 16 bases between. The CDR3 runs 15 residues. CDR3 nucleotides: TGTGCCAGCAGTCCCGGAGGCCGGACCGACTATGGCTACACCTTC. Translation: CASSPGGRTDYGYTF.

This chain connects TRBV6-5 to TRBJ1-1, with D possibly TRBD1 on 6 matching bases. This CDR3 contains 15 residues. Germline loops: CDR1 MNHEY, CDR2 SVGAGI. V dropped 5 bases and J dropped 10 bases, with 23 bases sitting between them. The CDR3 protein is CASSPIRDTRSGAFF. The CDR3 bases are TGTGCCAGCAGTCCAATTAGGGACACCCGTTCTGGAGCTTTCTTT.

The CDR3: CASSLAGGGTGELFF. In DNA, the CDR3 is TGTGCCAGCAGCTTAGCGGGAGGGGGGACCGGGGAGCTGTTTTTT. The rearrangement uses TRBV11-2 and TRBJ2-2; 8 bases match TRBD2. The CDR3 length is 15 residues. The germline gives CDR1 SGHAT, CDR2 FQNNGV. V lost 1 base, J lost 5 bases, and 3 bases stayed unmatched. The variable domain in full, with the rest retrieved from reference TRBV11-2 and TRBJ2-2, is EAGVAQSPRYKIIEKRQSVAFWCNPISGHATLYWYQQILGQGPKLLIQFQNNGVVDDSQLPKDRFSAERLKGVDSTLKIQPAKLEDSAVYLCASSLAGGGTGELFFGEGSRLTVL.

A few counts support this clone. The chain uses TRBV5-3 and TRBJ1-2, with a weak D call TRBD1 (6 bases). TRBV5-3 is placed among ORFs of uncertain function. CDR3 length: 14 residues. The V end lost 6 bases, the J end lost 4 bases, and 16 bases lay between the germline ends. CDR3 sequence: CARIYRDIGYGYTF. Written as DNA, the CDR3 is TGTGCCAGAATCTACCGGGACATTGGCTATGGCTACACCTTC.

This chain connects TRBV7-2 to TRBJ2-3; perhaps TRBD1 as D (6 bases). CDR1 and CDR2 (germline): SGHTA, FQGNSA. The CDR3 sequence is 14 residues long. Trimming took off 5 bases at V and 6 bases at J, with 15 bases between the two ends. The CDR3 nucleotides are TGTGCCAGCAGCCGTACAGGGAGAGTGGATACGCAGTATTTT. The encoded protein is CASSRTGRVDTQYF.

This chain connects TRBV25-1 to TRBJ2-2; D unclear. The CDR3 extends over 12 amino acids. CDR1 and CDR2 from the germline V gene are MGHDK and SYGVNS. V shed 3 bases and J shed 7 bases, with 6 bases lying between them. The CDR3 region has the DNA TGTGCCAGCAGTGATCGGGTCGGGGAGCTGTTTTTT. Its translation is CASSDRVGELFF.

The rearrangement uses TRBV9 and TRBJ2-3, with 11 bases fitting TRBD2. The V and J ends lost 3 bases and 4 bases, in that order; junction bases with no gene match: 4. The germline V gene encodes CDR1 SGDLS and CDR2 YYNGEE. There are 15 residues in the CDR3. The CDR3 sequence: CASSETLAGADTQYF. DNA for the CDR3: TGTGCCAGCAGCGAGACACTAGCGGGAGCAGATACGCAGTATTTT.

The V and J genes are TRBV5-5 and TRBJ2-3; 11 positions agree with TRBD1. This CDR3 has 16 residues. V dropped 7 bases and J dropped 3; count of bases not matched to a gene: 10. Germline lookup yields CDR1 SGHKS and CDR2 YYEKEE (reference sequence). In nucleotides, the CDR3 is TGTGCCAGCGGATGGGGGACAGGGGGAAGGACAGATACGCAGTATTTT. This gives the protein CASGWGTGGRTDTQYF.

The J gene is TRBJ1-2, the V gene TRBV28, with TRBD1 identical over 7 bases. Trimming at V came to 7 bases and at J to 4 bases, leaving 12 bases not matched to a gene. Germline values: CDR1 MDHEN, CDR2 SYDVKM. The CDR3 extends over 15 amino acids. CDR3 loop: CASNSGGRGSYGYTF. The CDR3 DNA follows: TGTGCCAGCAATTCAGGGGGGCGCGGTAGCTATGGCTACACCTTC.

The chain joins TRBV18 to TRBJ1-1; 11 bases map to TRBD1. The CDR3 loop spans 17 amino acids. Trimming at V came to 3 bases and at J to 1 base, leaving 7 bases not matched to a gene. CDR1 KGHSH and CDR2 LQKENI come from the germline V gene. CDR3 amino acids: CASSPLGQGGWNTEAFF. The DNA of the CDR3 is TGTGCCAGCTCACCGTTGGGACAGGGGGGATGGAACACTGAAGCTTTCTTT.

This chain connects TRBV14 to TRBJ1-6; 8 bases agree with TRBD1. The CDR3 consists of 14 residues. Trimming cost V 5 bases and J 7 bases; bases outside gene matches: 4. Germline values: CDR1 SGHDN, CDR2 FVKESK. The CDR3 coding sequence is TGTGCCAGCAGCAACAGGGGGTGGAATTCACCCCTCCACTTT. It translates to CASSNRGWNSPLHF.

This clone was seen a single time. The chain uses TRBV4-1 and TRBJ2-1, with 9 bases lining up with TRBD1. The V gene end was trimmed by 2 bases and the J gene end by 5 bases; junction bases not matched to a gene: 7. This CDR3 region has 16 residues. Germline CDR1 MGHRA, CDR2 YSYEKL. CDR3 sequence reads: CASSQQENRGHNEQFF. The CDR3 coding sequence is TGCGCCAGCAGCCAACAAGAGAACAGGGGGCACAATGAGCAGTTCTTC.